The 23 T cell receptor beta chains presented below share a single source sample, sequenced in a study of OX40 agonist ivuxolimab in advanced cancers. The data were produced by immunoSEQ multiplex PCR, yet TCRdb's version contains in-frame clones alone and is incomplete. Of fewer than 90,000 clones listed, roughly 91% are singletons. This specimen was CD4+ or CD8+ T cells sorted from blood, taken in a trial of the OX40 agonist ivuxolimab. The receptor set was obtained from an adult with an advanced solid tumor such as melanoma, head and neck, liver or kidney cancer.

The chain carries TRBV5-4 and TRBJ2-6; TRBD1 matches 7 bases. J lost 0 bases, V lost 0 bases, and 3 bases had no gene match. Germline CDR1 SGHNT, CDR2 YYREEE (reference sequence). There are 17 residues in the CDR3. This CDR3 reads CASSLGGTASGANVLTF. For the CDR3, the DNA is TGTGCCAGCAGCTTGGGTGGGACAGCCTCTGGGGCCAACGTCCTGACTTTC.

The V gene is TRBV2, the J gene TRBJ1-5, with 8 bases that match TRBD1. Germline-derived CDR1 and CDR2 are SNHLY and FYNNEI. The V and J ends lost 6 bases and 3 bases, in that order; junction bases with no gene match: 4. This CDR3 is 14 amino acids long. This chain's CDR3 is CASRQQGANQPQHF. Written as DNA, the CDR3 is TGTGCCAGCAGGCAGCAGGGGGCCAATCAGCCCCAGCATTTT.

The CDR3 spells CASSLRELGQIQETQYF. CDR3 DNA sequence: TGTGCCAGCAGCTTAAGGGAGCTCGGACAGATCCAAGAGACCCAGTACTTC. V usage is TRBV7-9 and J usage is TRBJ2-5, with TRBD1 as a possible D gene (6 bases). The germline V gene has CDR1 SEHNR and CDR2 FQNEAQ (reference sequence). Trimming shortened V by 2 bases and J by 1 base, and 17 bases separated the two germline ends. This CDR3 region has 17 residues.

The chain has TRBV5-1 and TRBJ2-1; D tentatively fits TRBD1 or TRBD2 (6 bases each). The V gene lost 4 bases and the J gene lost 8 bases, with 25 bases spanning the gap. This CDR3 comprises 17 residues. Germline V lookup: CDR1 SGHRS, CDR2 YFSETQ. CDR3 in amino acids: CASSPSERLGGFDEQFF. The CDR3 bases are TGCGCCAGCAGCCCATCGGAGAGACTAGGGGGGTTCGATGAGCAGTTCTTC.

DNA for the CDR3: TGTGCCAGTAGTGTAGGAGCCGGAAACACCATATATTTT. Protein: CASSVGAGNTIYF. This chain uses TRBV19 with TRBJ1-3, with D hard to call. V was cut by 5 bases and J by 4 bases, with 9 bases left in between. This CDR3 has 13 residues. Germline values: CDR1 LNHDA, CDR2 SQIVND (reference sequence).

The rearrangement links TRBV7-3 to TRBJ2-7; weak D call: TRBD2 (5 bases). V shed 4 bases and J shed 4 bases, with 17 bases lying between them. The germline gives CDR1 SGHTA, CDR2 FQGTGA. This CDR3 contains 15 residues. In nucleotides, the CDR3 is TGTGCCAGCAGCTCGCTACCGGGAACGATTTACGAGCAGTACTTC. This sequence encodes CASSSLPGTIYEQYF.

J is TRBJ1-2 and V is TRBV18, with 11 positions matching TRBD1. Germline V gene lookup returns CDR1 KGHSH and CDR2 LQKENI. Trimming removed 2 bases from V and 2 bases from J; junction bases left unmatched: 4. The CDR3 is 16 amino acids. Here the CDR3 DNA reads TGTGCCAGCTCACCAAGGACAGGGGGCGCGAACTATGGCTACACCTTC. Its protein product is CASSPRTGGANYGYTF.

This clone was seen only once. The chain combines TRBV6-1 with TRBJ2-6; a weak D match, TRBD2 (5 bases). CDR1 and CDR2 (germline): MNHNS, SASEGT. The CDR3 loop spans 15 amino acids. V lost 3 bases, J lost 6 bases, and 12 bases lay in between. The CDR3, as DNA: TGTGCCAGCAGTGAGACGCCAGGACTGGCCAACGTCCTGACTTTC. It is translated as CASSETPGLANVLTF.

This rearrangement joins TRBV28 to TRBJ1-2, with no clear D. V lost 3 bases, J lost 7 bases, and 12 bases lay in between. CDR3 length: 13 residues. Germline V lookup: CDR1 MDHEN, CDR2 SYDVKM. CDR3 sequence: CASSFNGVGGYTF. CDR3 in DNA: TGTGCCAGCAGTTTCAACGGAGTTGGTGGCTACACCTTC.

The chain links TRBV28 to TRBJ1-3; 9 bases are a match to TRBD1. The CDR3 extends over 18 amino acids. Germline-derived CDR1 and CDR2 are MDHEN and SYDVKM. The J segment lost 3 bases and the V segment lost 2 bases, leaving 11 bases of the junction unmatched. The CDR3 DNA sequence: TGTGCCAGCAGTTTAGGGACAGGGTCTGATTCAATTGGAAACACCATATATTTT. It specifies CASSLGTGSDSIGNTIYF.

This chain links TRBV29-1 with TRBJ1-5; 7 nucleotides line up with TRBD1. Germline CDR1 SQVTM, CDR2 ANQGSEA. The CDR3 is 12 residues long. The junction had 4 bases not matched to a gene; V was cut back by 6 bases and J by 5 bases. CDR3: CSVGTADQPQHF. In DNA, the CDR3 is TGCAGCGTCGGGACAGCTGATCAGCCCCAGCATTTT.

The chain is built from TRBV6-1 and TRBJ2-1, with 7 bases lining up with TRBD1. This CDR3 spans 14 amino acids. CDR1 and CDR2 from the germline V gene are MNHNS and SASEGT. V shed 7 bases, J shed 0 bases, and the junction held 3 bases outside the gene matches. Here the CDR3 reads CASTRDSSYNEQFF. As DNA, the CDR3 is TGTGCCAGCACTCGGGACAGCTCCTACAATGAGCAGTTCTTC.

The chain couples TRBV19 to TRBJ1-4; possibly TRBD1 for D (5 bases). CDR1 and CDR2 (germline): LNHDA, SQIVND (reference sequence). The CDR3 has 15 amino acids. V was shortened by 6 bases and J by 4 bases, with 15 bases between the two germline ends. This chain's CDR3 is CASRKTGTFNEKLFF. The CDR3 coding sequence is TGTGCCAGTAGAAAGACCGGGACGTTTAATGAAAAACTGTTTTTT.

The chain couples TRBV7-2 to TRBJ2-5; D is uncertain. Germline CDR1 and CDR2: SGHTA and FQGNSA. The CDR3 totals 14 residues. Trimming took 7 bases from V and 5 from J, leaving 17 bases between them. CDR3 nucleotide sequence: TGTGCCAGCACCAAGAGGCAGTCTCGGGAGACCCAGTACTTC. Translating it yields CASTKRQSRETQYF.

This clone appeared a single time. Other DNA sequences in this sample translate to the same CDR3. The chain is built from TRBV5-1 and TRBJ1-1; TRBD1 matches 7 bases. The CDR3 has 14 residues. The V gene's germline CDR1 is SGHRS and CDR2 YFSETQ. J gave up 1 base and V 0 bases, and 0 bases lay outside the gene matches. CDR3 DNA sequence: TGCGCCAGCAGCTTGGGGGACAGGAACACTGAAGCTTTCTTT. This translates into CASSLGDRNTEAFF.

Only one count was recorded for this clone. The rearrangement joins TRBV4-1 to TRBJ1-5; D gene uncertain. Germline V CDR1 and CDR2: MGHRA, YSYEKL. Between the trimmed V and J ends, which lost 1 base and 1 base, there was a span of 11 bases. The CDR3 loop spans 16 amino acids. In nucleotides, the CDR3 is TGCGCCAGCAGCCAAGTTTCCCCGGGGAGCAATCAGCCCCAGCATTTT. It translates to CASSQVSPGSNQPQHF.

This sequence joins TRBV7-3 and TRBJ2-7; unclear D gene. V lost 2 bases, J lost 3 bases, and 8 bases lay in between. Germline V gene lookup returns CDR1 SGHTA and CDR2 FQGTGA. The CDR3 runs to 13 residues. The CDR3 region has the DNA TGTGCCAGCAGCTTAGGAAGGGACTACGAGCAGTACTTC. It translates to CASSLGRDYEQYF.

This clone was seen a single time. The V gene is TRBV7-2, the J gene TRBJ2-7, with 10 bases lining up with TRBD1. The V gene's germline CDR1 is SGHTA and CDR2 FQGNSA. CDR3 length: 14 residues. V lost 5 bases, J lost 7 bases, and 8 bases stayed unmatched. This CDR3 reads CASSPRQGAGEQYF. In nucleotides, the CDR3 is TGTGCCAGCAGCCCTAGACAGGGGGCTGGTGAGCAGTACTTC.

The V and J genes are TRBV5-4 and TRBJ1-6, with 7 bases aligning to TRBD1. The V segment lost 4 bases and the J segment 10 bases; nucleotides outside the gene matches: 14. The germline gives CDR1 SGHNT, CDR2 YYREEE (reference sequence). The CDR3 is 16 amino acids. The CDR3 is CASSLRQGPELSPLHF. CDR3 DNA: TGTGCCAGCAGCCTAAGACAGGGCCCGGAGCTGTCACCCCTCCACTTT.

The chain recombines TRBV7-3 with TRBJ1-4; no clear D. Per the germline V gene, CDR1 is SGHTA and CDR2 is FQGTGA. The CDR3 is 13 amino acids. V lost 6 bases and J lost 11, with 16 bases in between. The CDR3: CASRSSSGGKLFF. The CDR3, as DNA: TGTGCCAGCAGGTCAAGTTCCGGAGGGAAACTGTTTTTT.

The genes are TRBV19 and TRBJ1-5, with TRBD1 matching over 11 bases. CDR3 length: 15 amino acids. The V gene's germline CDR1 is LNHDA and CDR2 SQIVND (reference sequence). The junction had 7 bases not matched to a gene; V was cut back by 6 bases and J by 6 bases. The CDR3 loop reads CASSAGTGGSQPQHF. Written as DNA, the CDR3 is TGTGCCAGTAGCGCCGGGACAGGGGGTAGTCAGCCCCAGCATTTT.

Here the CDR3 reads CASSLLVNSGANVLTF. DNA of the CDR3: TGTGCCAGCTCCCTGTTAGTCAACTCTGGGGCCAACGTCCTGACTTTC. This chain uses TRBV18 with TRBJ2-6; D is uncertain. Germline loops: CDR1 KGHSH, CDR2 LQKENI. The CDR3 length is 16 residues. Deletions cut 6 bases from V and 0 bases from J, with 12 bases between.

The chain combines TRBV29-1 with TRBJ2-7; D is possibly TRBD1 (6 bases). CDR1 SQVTM and CDR2 ANQGSEA come from the germline V gene. The V gene lost 4 bases and the J gene lost 1 base, with 8 bases spanning the gap. The CDR3 has 12 amino acids. CDR3 in amino acids: CSVVDSSYEQYF. The CDR3 DNA sequence: TGCAGCGTTGTGGACAGTTCCTACGAGCAGTACTTC.